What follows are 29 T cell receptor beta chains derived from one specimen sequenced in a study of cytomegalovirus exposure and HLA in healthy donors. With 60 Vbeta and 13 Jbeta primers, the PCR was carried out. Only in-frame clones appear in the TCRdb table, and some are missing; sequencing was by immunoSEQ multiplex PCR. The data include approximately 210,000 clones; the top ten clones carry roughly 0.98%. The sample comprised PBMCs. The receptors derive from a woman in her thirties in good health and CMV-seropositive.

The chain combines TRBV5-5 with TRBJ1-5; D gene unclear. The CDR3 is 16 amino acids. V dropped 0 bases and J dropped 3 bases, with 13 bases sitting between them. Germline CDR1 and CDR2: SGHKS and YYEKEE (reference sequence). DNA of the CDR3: TGTGCCAGCAGCTTGGTAGATGGTGTGATCAATCAGCCCCAGCATTTT. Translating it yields CASSLVDGVINQPQHF.

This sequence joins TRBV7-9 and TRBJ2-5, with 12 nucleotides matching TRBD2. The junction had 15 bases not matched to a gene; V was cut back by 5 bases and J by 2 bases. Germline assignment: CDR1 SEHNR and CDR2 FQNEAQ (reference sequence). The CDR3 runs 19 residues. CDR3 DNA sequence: TGTGCCAGCAGCGCGTACACTGTTGGACTAGCGGGGACGCAAGAGACCCAGTACTTC. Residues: CASSAYTVGLAGTQETQYF.

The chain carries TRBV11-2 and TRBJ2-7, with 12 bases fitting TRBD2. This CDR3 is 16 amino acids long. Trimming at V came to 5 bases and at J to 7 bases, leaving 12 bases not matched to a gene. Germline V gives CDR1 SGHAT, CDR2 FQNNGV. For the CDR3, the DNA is TGTGCCAGCAGCCGCCTACCTAGCGGGGGGGCTCAGGAGCAGTACTTC. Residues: CASSRLPSGGAQEQYF.

The CDR3 loop reads CASSFTRVVNVLTF. CDR3 DNA sequence: TGTGCCAGCAGCTTCACCCGGGTTGTAAACGTCCTGACTTTC. The chain carries TRBV7-8 and TRBJ2-6; D not resolved. Trimming took 3 bases from V and 10 from J, leaving 13 bases between them. CDR1 is SGHVS, CDR2 FQNEAQ, per germline. The CDR3 has 14 amino acids.

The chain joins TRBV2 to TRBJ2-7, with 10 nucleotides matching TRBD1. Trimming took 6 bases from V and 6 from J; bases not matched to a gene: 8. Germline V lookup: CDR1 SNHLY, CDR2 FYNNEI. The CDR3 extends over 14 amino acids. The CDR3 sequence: CASSPGQGTREQYF. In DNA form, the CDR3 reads TGTGCCAGCAGCCCGGGACAGGGGACTCGCGAGCAGTACTTC.

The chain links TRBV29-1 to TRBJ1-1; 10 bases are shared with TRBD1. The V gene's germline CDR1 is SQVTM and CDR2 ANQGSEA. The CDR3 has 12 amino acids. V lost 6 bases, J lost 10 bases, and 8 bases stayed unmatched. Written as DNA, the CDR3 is TGCAGCGTGGGGACAGGGGAGGGCCGAGCTTTCTTT. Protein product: CSVGTGEGRAFF.

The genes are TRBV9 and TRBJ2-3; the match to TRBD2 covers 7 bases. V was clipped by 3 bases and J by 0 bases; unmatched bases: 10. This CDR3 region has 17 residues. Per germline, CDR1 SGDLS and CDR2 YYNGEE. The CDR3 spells CASSAIAGGSSTDTQYF. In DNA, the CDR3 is TGTGCCAGCAGCGCCATCGCTGGCGGGAGTAGCACAGATACGCAGTATTTT.

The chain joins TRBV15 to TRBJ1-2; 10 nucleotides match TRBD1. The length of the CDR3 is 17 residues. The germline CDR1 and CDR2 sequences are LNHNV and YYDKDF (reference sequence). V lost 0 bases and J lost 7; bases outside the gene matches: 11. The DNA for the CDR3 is TGTGCCACCAGCAGAGATAAGAGGACAGGGGGAGTGAGTGGCTACACCTTC. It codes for CATSRDKRTGGVSGYTF. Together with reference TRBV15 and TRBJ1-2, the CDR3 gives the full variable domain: DAMVIQNPRYQVTQFGKPVTLSCSQTLNHNVMYWYQQKSSQAPKLLFHYYDKDFNNEADTPDNFQSRRPNTSFCFLDIRSPGLGDTAMYLCATSRDKRTGGVSGYTFGSGTRLTVV.

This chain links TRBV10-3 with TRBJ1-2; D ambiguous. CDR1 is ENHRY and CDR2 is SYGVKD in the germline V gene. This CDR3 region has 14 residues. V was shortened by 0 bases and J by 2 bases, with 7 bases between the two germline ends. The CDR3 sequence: CAISESPRNYGYTF. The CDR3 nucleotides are TGTGCCATCAGTGAGTCGCCCAGGAACTATGGCTACACCTTC.

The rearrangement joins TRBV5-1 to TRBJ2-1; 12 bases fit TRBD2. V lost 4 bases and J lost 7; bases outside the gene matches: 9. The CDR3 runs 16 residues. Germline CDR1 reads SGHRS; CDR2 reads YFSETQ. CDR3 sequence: CASSPYRLAGVNEQFF. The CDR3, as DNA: TGCGCCAGCAGCCCCTACCGACTAGCGGGGGTAAATGAGCAGTTCTTC. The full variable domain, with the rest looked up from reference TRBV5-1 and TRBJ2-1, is KAGVTQTPRYLIKTRGQQVTLSCSPISGHRSVSWYQQTPGQGLQFLFEYFSETQRNKGNFPGRFSGRQFSNSRSEMNVSTLELGDSALYLCASSPYRLAGVNEQFFGPGTRLTVL.

This CDR3 reads CASSNIQGRLINEQFF. The CDR3, as DNA: TGTGCCAGTAGTAATATACAGGGTAGGTTGATCAATGAGCAGTTCTTC. This chain joins TRBV19 and TRBJ2-1; maybe TRBD1 (6 bases). The CDR3 runs to 16 residues. V lost 4 bases and J lost 6, with 19 bases in between. Germline V lookup: CDR1 LNHDA, CDR2 SQIVND (reference sequence).

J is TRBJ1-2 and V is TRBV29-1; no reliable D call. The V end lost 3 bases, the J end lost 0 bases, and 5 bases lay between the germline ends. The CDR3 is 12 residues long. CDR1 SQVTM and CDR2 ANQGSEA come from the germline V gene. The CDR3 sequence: CSVDRTNYGYTF. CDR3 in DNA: TGCAGCGTTGACAGGACTAACTATGGCTACACCTTC.

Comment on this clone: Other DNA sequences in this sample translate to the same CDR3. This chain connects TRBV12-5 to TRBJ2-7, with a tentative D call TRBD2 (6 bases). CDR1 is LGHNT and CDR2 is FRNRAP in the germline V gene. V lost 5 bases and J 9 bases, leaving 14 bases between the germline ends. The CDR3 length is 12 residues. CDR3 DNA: TGTGCTAGTGGTCCCCTGGCGGGGCTGCAGTACTTC. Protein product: CASGPLAGLQYF.

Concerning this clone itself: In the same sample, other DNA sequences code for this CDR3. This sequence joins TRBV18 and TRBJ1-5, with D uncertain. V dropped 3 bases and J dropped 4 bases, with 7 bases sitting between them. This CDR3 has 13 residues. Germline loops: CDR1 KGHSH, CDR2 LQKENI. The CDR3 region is CASSPGENQPQHF. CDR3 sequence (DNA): TGTGCCAGCTCACCGGGAGAGAATCAGCCCCAGCATTTT.

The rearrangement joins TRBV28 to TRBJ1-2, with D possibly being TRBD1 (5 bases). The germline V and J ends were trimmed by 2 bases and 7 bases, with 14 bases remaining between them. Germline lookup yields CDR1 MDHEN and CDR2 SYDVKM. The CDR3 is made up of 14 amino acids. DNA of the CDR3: TGTGCCAGCAGTTTACGCGGGGCCGGAATTGGCTACACCTTC. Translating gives CASSLRGAGIGYTF.

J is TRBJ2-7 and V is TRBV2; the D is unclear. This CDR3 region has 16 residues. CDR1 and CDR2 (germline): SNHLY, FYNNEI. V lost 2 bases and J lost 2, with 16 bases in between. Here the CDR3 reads CASSEFRATPPYEQYF. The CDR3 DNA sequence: TGTGCCAGCAGTGAATTTCGCGCGACTCCTCCCTACGAGCAGTACTTC.

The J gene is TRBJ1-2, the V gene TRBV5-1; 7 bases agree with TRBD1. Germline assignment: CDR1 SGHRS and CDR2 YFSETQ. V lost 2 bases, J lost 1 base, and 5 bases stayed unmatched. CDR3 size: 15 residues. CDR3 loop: CASSFSQGGNYGYTF. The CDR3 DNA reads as TGCGCCAGCAGCTTTTCTCAGGGGGGTAACTATGGCTACACCTTC.

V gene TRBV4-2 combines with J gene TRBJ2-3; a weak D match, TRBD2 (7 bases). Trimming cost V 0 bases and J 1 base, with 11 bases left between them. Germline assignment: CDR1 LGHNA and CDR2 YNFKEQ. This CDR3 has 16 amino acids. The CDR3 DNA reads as TGTGCCAGCAGCCAAGATCGGGGGGCGGGCACAGATACGCAGTATTTT. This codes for CASSQDRGAGTDTQYF.

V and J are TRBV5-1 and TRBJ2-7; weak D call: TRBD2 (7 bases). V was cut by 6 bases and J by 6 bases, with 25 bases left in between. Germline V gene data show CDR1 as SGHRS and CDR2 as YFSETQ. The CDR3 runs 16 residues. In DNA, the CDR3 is TGCGCCAGCACCCTGCGACCAGGGGCGGGGGTTGGCGAGCAGTACTTC. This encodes CASTLRPGAGVGEQYF.

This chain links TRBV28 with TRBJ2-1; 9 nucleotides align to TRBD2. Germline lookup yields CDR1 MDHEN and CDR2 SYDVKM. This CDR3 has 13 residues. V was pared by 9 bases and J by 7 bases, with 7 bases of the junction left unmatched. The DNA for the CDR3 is TGTGCCAGTGCGGGGGGGAGCGGGAATGAGCAGTTCTTC. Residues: CASAGGSGNEQFF.

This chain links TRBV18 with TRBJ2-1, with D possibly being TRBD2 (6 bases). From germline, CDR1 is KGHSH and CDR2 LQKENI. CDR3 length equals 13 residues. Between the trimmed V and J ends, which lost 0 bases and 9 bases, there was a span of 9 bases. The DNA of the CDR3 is TGTGCCAGCTCACCACCGGGAGGAGGTGAGCAGTTCTTC. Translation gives CASSPPGGGEQFF.

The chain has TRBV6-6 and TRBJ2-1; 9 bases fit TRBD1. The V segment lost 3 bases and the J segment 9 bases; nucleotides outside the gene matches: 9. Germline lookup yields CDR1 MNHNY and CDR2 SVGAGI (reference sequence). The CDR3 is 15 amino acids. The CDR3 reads CASSYLGQGMGEQFF. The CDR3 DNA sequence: TGTGCCAGCAGTTATCTAGGACAGGGGATGGGTGAGCAGTTCTTC.

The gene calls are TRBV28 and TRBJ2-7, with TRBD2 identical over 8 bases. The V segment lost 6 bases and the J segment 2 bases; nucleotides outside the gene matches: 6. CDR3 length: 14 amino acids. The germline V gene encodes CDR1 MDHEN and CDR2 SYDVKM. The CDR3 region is CASSTPGGAYEQYF. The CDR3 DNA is TGTGCCAGCAGCACCCCGGGGGGGGCCTACGAGCAGTACTTC.

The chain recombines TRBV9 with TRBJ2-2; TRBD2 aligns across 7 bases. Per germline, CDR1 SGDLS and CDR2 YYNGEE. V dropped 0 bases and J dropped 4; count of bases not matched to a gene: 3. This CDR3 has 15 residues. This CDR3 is CASSVGGSPTGELFF. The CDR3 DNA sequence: TGTGCCAGCAGCGTAGGCGGGAGCCCCACCGGGGAGCTGTTTTTT.

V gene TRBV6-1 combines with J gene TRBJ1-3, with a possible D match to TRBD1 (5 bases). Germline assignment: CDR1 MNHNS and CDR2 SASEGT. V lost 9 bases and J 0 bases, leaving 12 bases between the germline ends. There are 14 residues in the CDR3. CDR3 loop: CASHSTDSGNTIYF. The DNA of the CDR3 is TGTGCCAGTCACTCGACAGACTCTGGAAACACCATATATTTT.

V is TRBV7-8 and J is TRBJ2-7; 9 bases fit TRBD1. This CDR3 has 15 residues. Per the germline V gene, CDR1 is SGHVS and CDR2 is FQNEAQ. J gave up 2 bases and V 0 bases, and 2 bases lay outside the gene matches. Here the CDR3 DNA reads TGTGCCAGCAGCTTAGCTACAGGGGGCGCCTACGAGCAGTACTTC. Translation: CASSLATGGAYEQYF. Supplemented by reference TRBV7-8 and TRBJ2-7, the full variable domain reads GAGVSQSPRYKVAKRGQDVALRCDPISGHVSLFWYQQALGQGPEFLTYFQNEAQLDKSGLPSDRFFAERPEGSVSTLKIQRTQQEDSAVYLCASSLATGGAYEQYFGPGTRLTVT.

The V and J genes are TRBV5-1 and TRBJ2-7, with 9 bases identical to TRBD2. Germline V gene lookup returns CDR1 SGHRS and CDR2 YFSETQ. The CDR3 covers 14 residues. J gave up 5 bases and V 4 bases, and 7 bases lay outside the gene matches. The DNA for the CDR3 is TGCGCCAGCAGCCAAGCGGGGGGCCTGGACGAGCAGTACTTC. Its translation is CASSQAGGLDEQYF.

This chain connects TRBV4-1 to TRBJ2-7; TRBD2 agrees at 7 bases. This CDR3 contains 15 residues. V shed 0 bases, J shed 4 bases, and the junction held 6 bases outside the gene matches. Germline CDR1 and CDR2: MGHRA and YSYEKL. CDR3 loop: CASSQEKRGGYEQYF. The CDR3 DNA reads TGCGCCAGCAGCCAAGAGAAGCGGGGCGGATACGAGCAGTACTTC.

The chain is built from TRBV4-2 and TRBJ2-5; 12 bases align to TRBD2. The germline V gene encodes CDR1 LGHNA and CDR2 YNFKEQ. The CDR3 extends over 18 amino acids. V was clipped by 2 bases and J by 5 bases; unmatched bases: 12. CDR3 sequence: CASSQRASGGDIRETQYF. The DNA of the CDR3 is TGTGCCAGCAGCCAAAGGGCTAGCGGGGGGGATATTCGGGAGACCCAGTACTTC.